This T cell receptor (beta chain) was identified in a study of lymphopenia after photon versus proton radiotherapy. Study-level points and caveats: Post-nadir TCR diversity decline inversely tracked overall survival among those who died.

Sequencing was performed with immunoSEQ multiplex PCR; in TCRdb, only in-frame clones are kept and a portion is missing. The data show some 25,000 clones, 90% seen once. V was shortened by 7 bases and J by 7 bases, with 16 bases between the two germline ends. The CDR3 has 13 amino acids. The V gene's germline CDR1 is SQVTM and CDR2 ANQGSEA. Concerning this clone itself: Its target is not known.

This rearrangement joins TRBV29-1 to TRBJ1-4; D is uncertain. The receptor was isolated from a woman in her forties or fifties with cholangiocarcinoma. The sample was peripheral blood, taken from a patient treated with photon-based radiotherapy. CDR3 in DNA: TGCAGCGCTGGACTGGAACTTGGTGAAAAACTGTTTTTT. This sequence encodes CSAGLELGEKLFF.